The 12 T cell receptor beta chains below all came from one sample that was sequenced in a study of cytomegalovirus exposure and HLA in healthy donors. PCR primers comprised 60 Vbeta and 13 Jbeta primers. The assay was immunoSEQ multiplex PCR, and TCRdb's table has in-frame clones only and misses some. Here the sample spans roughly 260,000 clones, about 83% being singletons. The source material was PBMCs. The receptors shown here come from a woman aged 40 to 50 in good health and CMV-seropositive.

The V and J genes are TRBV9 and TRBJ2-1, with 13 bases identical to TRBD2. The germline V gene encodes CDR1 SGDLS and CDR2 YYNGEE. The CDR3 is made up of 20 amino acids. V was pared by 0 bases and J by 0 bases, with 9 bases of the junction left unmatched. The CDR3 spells CASSVGETSGRARSYNEQFF. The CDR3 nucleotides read TGTGCCAGCAGCGTAGGGGAAACTAGCGGGAGGGCCCGCTCCTACAATGAGCAGTTCTTC. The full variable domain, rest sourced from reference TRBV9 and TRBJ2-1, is DSGVTQTPKHLITATGQRVTLRCSPRSGDLSVYWYQQSLDQGLQFLIQYYNGEERAKGNILERFSAQQFPDLHSELNLSSLELGDSALYFCASSVGETSGRARSYNEQFFGPGTRLTVL.

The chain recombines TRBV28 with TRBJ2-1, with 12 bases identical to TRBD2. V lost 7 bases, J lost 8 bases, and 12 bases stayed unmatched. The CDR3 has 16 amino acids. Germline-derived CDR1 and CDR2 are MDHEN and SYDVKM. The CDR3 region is CASTDSTSGSSYEQFF. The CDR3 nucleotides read TGTGCCAGCACCGATTCGACTAGCGGGAGTTCCTATGAGCAGTTCTTC.

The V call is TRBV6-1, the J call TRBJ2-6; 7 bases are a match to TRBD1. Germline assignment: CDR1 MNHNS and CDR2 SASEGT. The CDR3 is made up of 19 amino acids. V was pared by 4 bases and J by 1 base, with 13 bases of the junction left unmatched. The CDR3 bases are TGTGCCAGCAGTGCATCCAGGGGGACCCAGGGGTCTGGGGCCAACGTCCTGACTTTC. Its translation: CASSASRGTQGSGANVLTF.

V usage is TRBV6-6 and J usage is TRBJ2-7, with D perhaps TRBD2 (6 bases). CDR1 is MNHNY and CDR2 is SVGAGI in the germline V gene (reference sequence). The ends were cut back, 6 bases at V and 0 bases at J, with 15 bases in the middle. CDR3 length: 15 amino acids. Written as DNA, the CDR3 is TGTGCCAGCAGCTTTTACTTCGGGGGCTCCTACGAGCAGTACTTC. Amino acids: CASSFYFGGSYEQYF.

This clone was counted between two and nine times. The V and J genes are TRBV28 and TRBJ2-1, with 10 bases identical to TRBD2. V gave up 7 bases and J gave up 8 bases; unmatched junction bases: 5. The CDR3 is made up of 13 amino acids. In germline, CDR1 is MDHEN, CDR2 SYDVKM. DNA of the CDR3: TGTGCCAGCATCGGGACTAGCGTCGATGAGCAGTTCTTC. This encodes CASIGTSVDEQFF.

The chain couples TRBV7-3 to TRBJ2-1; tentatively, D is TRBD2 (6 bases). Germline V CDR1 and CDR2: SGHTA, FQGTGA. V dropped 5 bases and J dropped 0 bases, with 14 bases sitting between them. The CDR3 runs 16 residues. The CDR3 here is CASSLDSGSSYNEQFF. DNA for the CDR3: TGTGCCAGCAGCCTCGATAGCGGTAGCTCCTACAATGAGCAGTTCTTC.

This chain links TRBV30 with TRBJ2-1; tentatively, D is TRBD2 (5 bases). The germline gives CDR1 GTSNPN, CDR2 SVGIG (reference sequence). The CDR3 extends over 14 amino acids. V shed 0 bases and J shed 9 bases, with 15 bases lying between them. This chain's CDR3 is CAWSVLEGLGEQFF. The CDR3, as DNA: TGTGCCTGGAGTGTACTCGAAGGACTGGGTGAGCAGTTCTTC.

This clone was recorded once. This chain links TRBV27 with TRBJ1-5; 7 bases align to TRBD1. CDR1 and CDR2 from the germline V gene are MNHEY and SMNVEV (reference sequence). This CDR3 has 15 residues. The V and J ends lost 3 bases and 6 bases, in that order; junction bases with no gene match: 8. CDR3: CASSLKGQALQPQHF. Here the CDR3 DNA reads TGTGCCAGCAGTTTGAAAGGACAGGCCCTTCAGCCCCAGCATTTT.

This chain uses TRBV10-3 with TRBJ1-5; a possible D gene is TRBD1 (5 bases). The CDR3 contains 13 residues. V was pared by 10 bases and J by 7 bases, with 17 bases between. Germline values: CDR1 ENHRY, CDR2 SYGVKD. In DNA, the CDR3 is TGTGCCACCGGGGGGGAGGGGTTACAGCCCCAGCATTTT. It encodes CATGGEGLQPQHF.

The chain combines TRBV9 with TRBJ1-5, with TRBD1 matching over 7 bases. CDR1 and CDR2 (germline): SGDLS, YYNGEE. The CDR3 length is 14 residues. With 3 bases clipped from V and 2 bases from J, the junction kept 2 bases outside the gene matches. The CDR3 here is CASSEQGGNQPQHF. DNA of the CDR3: TGTGCCAGCAGCGAGCAGGGGGGCAATCAGCCCCAGCATTTT.

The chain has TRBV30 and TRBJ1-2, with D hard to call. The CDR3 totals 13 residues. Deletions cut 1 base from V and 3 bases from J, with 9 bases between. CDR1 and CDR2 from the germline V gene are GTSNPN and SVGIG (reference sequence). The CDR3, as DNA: TGTGCCTGGAGTGGACGGGGAGACTATGGCTACACCTTC. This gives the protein CAWSGRGDYGYTF.

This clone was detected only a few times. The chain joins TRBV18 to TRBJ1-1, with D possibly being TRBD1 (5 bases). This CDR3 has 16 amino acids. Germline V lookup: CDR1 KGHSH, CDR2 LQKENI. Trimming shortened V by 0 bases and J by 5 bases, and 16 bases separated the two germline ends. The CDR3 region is CASSPPWGRSGTEAFF. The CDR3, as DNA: TGTGCCAGCTCACCACCGTGGGGGAGGAGTGGAACTGAAGCTTTCTTT.